This is a list of T cell receptor beta chains from one sample in a study of cytomegalovirus exposure and HLA in healthy donors. Profiling relied on immunoSEQ multiplex PCR, and the TCRdb table lists in-frame clones only, not all of them. The sample lists about 120,000 clones, around 74% occurring once. Sequenced: PBMCs. Receptor source: a man aged 55 to 70 in good health and CMV-seropositive. The CDR3 runs from the conserved cysteine through the conserved F or W. Size values are once, few and many counts, or a class for expanded clones, and some rows have none.

J gene: TRBJ1-2; V gene: TRBV11-2; clone size: .; CDR3 protein: CASSLRRGWNYGYTF
J gene: TRBJ1-4; V gene: TRBV9; clone size: .; CDR3 protein: CASSERQGLIEKLFF
J gene: TRBJ1-4; V gene: TRBV5-6; clone size: .; CDR3 protein: CASSLSPYRGPNEKLFF
J gene: TRBJ2-7; V gene: TRBV7-3; clone size: .; CDR3 protein: CASSTTGGNKQYF
J gene: TRBJ2-1; V gene: TRBV19; clone size: .; CDR3 protein: CASSSRRASARNEQFF
J gene: TRBJ2-1; V gene: TRBV9; clone size: .; CDR3 protein: CASSSTSGQRNEQFF
J gene: TRBJ2-7; V gene: TRBV5-1; clone size: .; CDR3 protein: CASSLSRGFHEQYF
J gene: TRBJ2-7; V gene: TRBV11-1; clone size: .; CDR3 protein: CASSRLSGETKGEQYF
J gene: TRBJ2-2; V gene: TRBV2; clone size: .; CDR3 protein: CASRKLAGGNTGELFF
J gene: TRBJ1-2; V gene: TRBV27; clone size: .; CDR3 protein: CASSINFRGGANYGYTF
J gene: TRBJ1-1; V gene: TRBV9; clone size: .; CDR3 protein: CASSVAAGGRTEAFF
J gene: TRBJ2-7; V gene: TRBV30; clone size: .; CDR3 protein: CAWSVLGHYEQYF
J gene: TRBJ2-2; V gene: TRBV5-1; clone size: .; CDR3 protein: CASSLELAATGELFF
J gene: TRBJ1-6; V gene: TRBV5-4; clone size: .; CDR3 protein: CASSEYRGGSPLHF
J gene: TRBJ1-2; V gene: TRBV19; clone size: .; CDR3 protein: CASWGRIYGYTF
J gene: TRBJ2-1; V gene: TRBV11-3; clone size: once; CDR3 protein: CASSPSPGYNEQFF
J gene: TRBJ2-5; V gene: TRBV19; clone size: .; CDR3 protein: CASRLSRGSQETQYF
J gene: TRBJ1-4; V gene: TRBV10-1; clone size: once; CDR3 protein: CASSRGQGLPNEKLFF
J gene: TRBJ1-2; V gene: TRBV9; clone size: .; CDR3 protein: CASSVGASARYGYTF
J gene: TRBJ1-5; V gene: TRBV30; clone size: .; CDR3 protein: CAWSLRDRAYQPQHF
J gene: TRBJ2-7; V gene: TRBV7-2; clone size: few; CDR3 protein: CASSRDRGNEQYF
J gene: TRBJ2-2; V gene: TRBV5-6; clone size: .; CDR3 protein: CASSHLTSGGGGTGELFF
J gene: TRBJ2-5; V gene: TRBV9; clone size: .; CDR3 protein: CASSATSGTFGETQYF
J gene: TRBJ2-1; V gene: TRBV2; clone size: .; CDR3 protein: CASSGSGDSNEQFF
J gene: TRBJ1-2; V gene: TRBV28; clone size: .; CDR3 protein: CASTLRPTGAGYTF
J gene: TRBJ1-4; V gene: TRBV27; clone size: once; CDR3 protein: CASSWRVGEKLFF
J gene: TRBJ1-1; V gene: TRBV10-3; clone size: .; CDR3 protein: CAISEWETGGKNTEAFF